These T cell receptor beta chains were read from a single sample in a study of graft-versus-host responses after intestinal transplantation. No cognate antigen is known for these TCRs. Only in-frame clones appear in the TCRdb table, and some are missing; sequencing was by immunoSEQ multiplex PCR. The sample has about 25,000 clones, about four fifths seen once. Here the sequenced sample was unstimulated CD8+ T cells sorted from spleen or lymph node cells, taken before transplant. Source of these receptors: a human donor who was the organ donor for an intestinal transplant. Both conserved end residues are part of each CDR3. Each record gives: V gene, J gene, CDR3 protein.

TRBV5-6,TRBJ2-7,CASSFGTGSVGEQYF
TRBV27,TRBJ2-1,CASSSPGTEQFF
TRBV7-9,TRBJ2-1,CAGQTGGKTSGHNEQFF
TRBV11-2,TRBJ2-7,CASSLGTLAGGGDEQYF
TRBV14,TRBJ2-1,CASSQGTSGRDEQFF
TRBV4-1,TRBJ2-7,CASSPTLYLDEQYF
TRBV30,TRBJ1-2,CAWSVGGAYGYTF
TRBV6-6,TRBJ2-7,CASSYFGPSYEQYF
TRBV10-3,TRBJ2-5,CAIRTAQETQYF
TRBV9,TRBJ2-3,CASSGGVRGRLSSTDTQYF
TRBV4-2,TRBJ1-1,CASSIGATEAFF
TRBV13,TRBJ2-1,CASSLKGGSYNEQFF
TRBV5-5,TRBJ2-5,CASTRVSGKEETQYF
TRBV10-2,TRBJ2-7,CASSEMSGGGYEQYF
TRBV6-5,TRBJ1-2,CASSGTGGANYGYTF
TRBV4-3,TRBJ1-2,CASSQDFSATFNYGYTF
TRBV5-4,TRBJ2-7,CASSRDRLTTYEQYF
TRBV7-9,TRBJ2-2,CASSGRDRGKTGELFF
TRBV5-6,TRBJ1-1,CASSSGQTEAFF
TRBV19,TRBJ2-1,CASSISPGLYNEQFF
TRBV9,TRBJ1-1,CASSVPRTGGKGEAFF
TRBV10-3,TRBJ2-7,CAISEGEAYEQYF
TRBV7-9,TRBJ2-5,CASTRGAQETQYF
TRBV15,TRBJ2-7,CATSRGGQGKGSYEQYF
TRBV6-1,TRBJ2-7,CASSVILYEQYF
TRBV5-4,TRBJ2-7,CASSYGTGGEQYF
TRBV5-6,TRBJ2-2,CASSLGWTGELFF
TRBV4-3,TRBJ1-2,CASSQDRPGGHGYTF
TRBV11-2,TRBJ2-1,CASSLGRTSGNEQFF
TRBV30,TRBJ2-1,CAWSFTRSANEQFF
TRBV27,TRBJ2-3,CASSLTPNQDTQYF
TRBV27,TRBJ2-5,CASSAVRDRGSGETQYF
TRBV7-6,-,CASSLSSAEYEQYF
TRBV5-5,TRBJ2-7,CASSLGQGYYEQYF
TRBV27,TRBJ2-1,CASNNLAGNEQFF
TRBV28,TRBJ1-4,CASSTERGALEKLFF
TRBV6-5,TRBJ1-2,CASSYGPWGYGYTF
TRBV30,TRBJ2-5,CAWGSGGKETQYF
TRBV4-3,TRBJ1-1,CASSQDRLGNTEAFF